The entry below gives a single T cell receptor beta chain sequence along with its context. Profiling relied on immunoSEQ multiplex PCR, and the TCRdb table lists in-frame clones only, not all of them. The sample includes 300,000 to 400,000 clones, over 75% seen only once; the top ten take around 0.96%. This record belongs to a study of cytomegalovirus exposure and HLA in healthy donors. Unmatched junction bases numbered 6, after V lost 5 bases and J lost 2 bases. This CDR3 contains 14 residues. Germline V gene lookup returns CDR1 SNHLY and CDR2 FYNNEI. The chain links TRBV2 to TRBJ2-7, with 7 bases identical to TRBD2. The TCR sequence derives from a man aged 30 to 45 in good health and CMV-seronegative. The sample comprised PBMCs. CDR3 sequence (DNA): TGTGCCAGCAGTCGGTTAGCGGGTCCCTACGAGCAGTACTTC. It is translated as CASSRLAGPYEQYF.